This T cell receptor (beta chain) came from a study of PD-1 blockade in classical Hodgkin lymphoma. Study results and caveats: By C4D1, diversity of CD4+ TCRs had risen significantly, whereas that of CD8+ TCRs had not.

With no exception, relapse followed autologous stem cell transplantation in all patients, and brentuximab vedotin exposure varied. Responses achieved at best were complete response, partial response or progressive disease. Assay used: immunoSEQ multiplex PCR; TCRdb lists only in-frame clones, some missing. Of about 13,000 clones listed, about 93% are singletons. This CDR3 contains 18 residues. J lost 1 base, V lost 0 bases, and 6 bases had no gene match. Germline values: CDR1 MGHRA, CDR2 YSYEKL. On this clone itself: What it binds is unknown.

Sequenced here: peripheral blood mononuclear cells (PBMCs), sampled at baseline. This clonotype was obtained from a human donor with classical Hodgkin lymphoma. This rearrangement joins TRBV4-1 to TRBJ2-6, with 7 bases lining up with TRBD1. The DNA of the CDR3 is TGCGCCAGCAGCCAAGATTATGCCAGGGGGTCTGGGGCCAACGTCCTGACTTTC. Encoded protein: CASSQDYARGSGANVLTF.